A selection of T cell receptor beta chains follows, all from one sample in a study of blood T cell repertoires in COVID-19. Sequencing was performed with immunoSEQ multiplex PCR; in TCRdb, only in-frame clones are kept and a portion is missing. Of 380,000 or so clones listed, 75% to 90% are singletons. Sequencing was performed on peripheral blood. These receptors were collected from an older woman with COVID-19, enrolled during active disease. Both conserved end residues are part of each CDR3. A D gene is named only where the DNA matches it firmly. Some rows mark clone size as missing; the rest say once, few, many or name a class of expanded clone.

>TRBV19|TRBD1|15|NA|TRBJ1-5
CASRGTVMSNQPQHF
TGTGCCAGTAGGGGGACAGTTATGAGCAATCAGCCCCAGCATTTT
>TRBV5-4|TRBD2|16|NA|TRBJ2-3
CASSLRLAGSTDTQYF
TGTGCCAGCAGCTTACGACTAGCGGGGAGCACAGATACGCAGTATTTT
>TRBV19|TRBD1|14|NA|TRBJ1-2
CASRRQGVNYGYTF
TGTGCCAGTAGGAGACAGGGGGTGAACTATGGCTACACCTTC
>TRBV6-2/TRBV6-3|NA|16|NA|TRBJ1-6
CASSPWGDLPHSPLHF
TGTGCCAGCAGCCCTTGGGGGGACCTCCCCCATTCACCCCTCCACTTT
>TRBV2|TRBD1|14|NA|TRBJ1-1
CASRDRALFNEAFF
TGTGCCAGCAGGGACAGGGCCCTGTTTAATGAAGCTTTCTTT
>TRBV9|TRBD2|20|NA|TRBJ2-1
CASSVGAAGVLTSSYNEQFF
TGTGCCAGCAGCGTAGGAGCAGCGGGGGTGCTTACGAGCTCCTACAATGAGCAGTTCTTC
>TRBV20-1|TRBD1|11|NA|TRBJ1-1
CRGQVNTEAFF
TGCAGGGGACAGGTGAACACTGAAGCTTTCTTT
>TRBV6-4|TRBD1|16|NA|TRBJ2-2
CASSDFGTGPSGELFF
TGTGCCAGCAGTGACTTCGGGACAGGACCTTCCGGGGAGCTGTTTTTT
>TRBV10-3|TRBD2|15|NA|TRBJ2-3
CAISESREGADTQYF
TGTGCCATCAGTGAGTCAAGGGAGGGCGCAGATACGCAGTATTTT
>TRBV14|TRBD2|16|NA|TRBJ2-5
CASSQGLAAWRETQYF
TGTGCCAGCAGCCAGGGCCTAGCGGCCTGGAGGGAGACCCAGTACTTC
>TRBV12-3/TRBV12-4|TRBD1|13|NA|TRBJ1-2
CASRVTGPYGYTF
TGTGCCAGCAGGGTGACAGGGCCCTATGGCTACACCTTC
>TRBV5-1|NA|13|NA|TRBJ1-2
CASSLGEGSGYTF
TGCGCCAGCAGCTTGGGAGAGGGTAGCGGCTACACCTTC
>TRBV11-2|NA|13|NA|TRBJ2-7
CASSLGYGSEQYF
TGTGCCAGCAGCTTAGGGTACGGGAGCGAGCAGTACTTC
>TRBV11-2|NA|18|NA|TRBJ1-1
CASSLGEQGFVPNTEAFF
TGTGCCAGCAGCTTAGGGGAACAGGGTTTCGTCCCGAACACTGAAGCTTTCTTT
>TRBV4-1|TRBD1|16|NA|TRBJ2-1
CASSHSSGTGLDEQFF
TGCGCCAGCAGCCATAGTTCCGGGACAGGGCTGGATGAGCAGTTCTTC
>TRBV11-3|NA|15|NA|TRBJ2-1
CASSFSGSSYNEQFF
TGTGCCAGCAGCTTCTCCGGGAGCTCCTACAATGAGCAGTTCTTC
>TRBV4-3|TRBD1|19|NA|TRBJ2-7
CASSQEARTGSSFTYEQYF
TGCGCCAGCAGCCAAGAGGCAAGGACAGGGTCCTCTTTTACCTACGAGCAGTACTTC
>TRBV13|NA|16|NA|TRBJ2-5
CASSLRNRNTWETQYF
TGTGCCAGCAGCTTGAGGAATCGCAACACATGGGAGACCCAGTACTTC
>TRBV6-5|TRBD1|15|NA|TRBJ1-4
CASNPDRGRREKLFF
TGTGCCAGCAACCCCGACAGGGGGCGCCGGGAAAAACTGTTTTTT
>TRBV13|TRBD1|17|NA|TRBJ2-7
CASSIRGLAASSYEQYF
TGTGCCAGCAGCATCAGGGGGTTGGCGGCCAGCTCCTACGAGCAGTACTTC
>TRBV4-2|NA|15|NA|TRBJ2-7
CASSPIPQGPYEQYF
TGTGCCAGCAGCCCCATACCACAGGGACCGTACGAGCAGTACTTC
>TRBV9|NA|16|NA|TRBJ2-2
CASSVRGAANTGELFF
TGTGCCAGCAGCGTAAGGGGTGCCGCGAACACCGGGGAGCTGTTTTTT
>TRBV19|NA|18|NA|TRBJ1-5
CASSIVEGRPYSNQPQHF
TGTGCCAGTAGTATAGTAGAGGGCAGACCTTATAGCAATCAGCCCCAGCATTTT
>TRBV20-1|NA|10|NA|TRBJ1-2
CSATSYGYTF
TGCAGTGCTACTAGCTATGGCTACACCTTC
>TRBV3-1/TRBV3-2|TRBD1|16|NA|TRBJ2-2
CASSQHDRGNTGELFF
TGTGCCAGCAGCCAACACGACAGGGGAAACACCGGGGAGCTGTTTTTT
>TRBV6-5|TRBD1|14|few|TRBJ1-5
CASKSTGVNQPQHF
TGTGCCAGCAAGTCGACAGGGGTCAATCAGCCCCAGCATTTT